Included here is one TCR beta chain sequence, with context. Its antigen remains unidentified. The data were produced by immunoSEQ multiplex PCR, yet TCRdb's version contains in-frame clones alone and is incomplete. The sample includes 330,000 or so clones, roughly 85% of them seen just once. The sample belongs to a study of cytomegalovirus exposure and HLA in healthy donors. The CDR3 extends over 15 amino acids. Germline V gene lookup returns CDR1 SGDLS and CDR2 YYNGEE. V dropped 0 bases and J dropped 4; count of bases not matched to a gene: 4. Findings and caveats of the study: Using the classifier, cytomegalovirus status was reportedly diagnosed with high specificity and sensitivity. There were a few CMV-associated chains whose specificity for CMV antigens was confirmed in vitro.

The donors were in the roughly 130-subject validation cohort, distinct from the roughly 700-subject first cohort. This sequence joins TRBV9 and TRBJ2-7; 10 bases match TRBD2. What was sequenced was PBMCs. The clonotype originates from a woman between 18 and 29 years old in good health and CMV-seronegative. The CDR3 DNA reads TGTGCCAGCAGCGTAGATGGGACTAGCGTTTACGAGCAGTACTTC. Protein: CASSVDGTSVYEQYF.